One sample yielded the 13 T cell receptor beta chains listed below, sequenced in a study of T cell responses to AZD1222 COVID-19 vaccine (dated by TCRdb to the early 2020s). Read against the paper, the sample's time point label means: about 28 days (+/-7) after the second vaccine dose. Library preparation was by the immunoSEQ multiplex PCR assay. In TCRdb, the immuneACCESS table is reduced to in-frame sequences with V and J assigned. These tables do not hold every clone; where another copy was compared, an unresolved V gene accounts for under half, and the others remain unexplained. The sample table lists 110,000 or so clones, more than 70% of them with a count of one. Of the sample, about 4% falls within the top ten clones. Sequencing used peripheral blood, obtained 28 days after the second AZD1222 dose. Every receptor here comes from an adult who received the AZD1222 COVID-19 vaccine.

This chain links TRBV19 with TRBJ1-1; 8 bases agree with TRBD1. V trimming: 7 bases; J trimming: 4 bases; junction bases outside the gene matches: 2. There are 12 residues in the CDR3. In germline, CDR1 is LNHDA, CDR2 SQIVND (reference sequence). The DNA of the CDR3 is TGTGCCAGTACGGACAGGGCCACTGAAGCTTTCTTT. This gives the protein CASTDRATEAFF.

This chain links TRBV6-2 or TRBV6-3 with TRBJ2-3; TRBD2 matches 8 bases. Germline CDR1 and CDR2: MNHEY and SVGEGT. This CDR3 has 16 amino acids. V trimming: 4 bases; J trimming: 0 bases; junction bases outside the gene matches: 6. CDR3 protein: CASSSRGGTSTDTQYF. CDR3 DNA: TGTGCCAGCAGTTCCCGGGGGGGAACTAGCACAGATACGCAGTATTTT.

The chain joins TRBV19 to TRBJ2-1; 12 positions match TRBD2. Germline V gives CDR1 LNHDA, CDR2 SQIVND (reference sequence). J gave up 4 bases and V 8 bases, and 12 bases lay outside the gene matches. CDR3 size: 17 residues. The CDR3, as DNA: TGTGCCAGTTCCCCGACTAGCGGGAGAAGAAGTTACAATGAGCAGTTCTTC. Its translation is CASSPTSGRRSYNEQFF.

V is TRBV5-1 and J is TRBJ2-4, with D uncertain. The CDR3 is 16 residues long. Germline assignment: CDR1 SGHRS and CDR2 YFSETQ. V was clipped by 0 bases and J by 0 bases, with 10 bases between them. The CDR3 spells CASSLETALAKNIQYF. The CDR3 DNA sequence: TGCGCCAGCAGCTTGGAAACAGCCCTAGCCAAAAACATTCAGTACTTC.

The CDR3 is CASSDGQPNEKLFF. Here the CDR3 DNA reads TGTGCCAGCAGTGACGGACAACCTAATGAAAAACTGTTTTTT. V usage is TRBV25-1 and J usage is TRBJ1-4; maybe TRBD1 (5 bases). CDR1 and CDR2 (germline): MGHDK, SYGVNS. Trimming took off 3 bases at V and 3 bases at J, with 8 bases between the two ends. CDR3 length: 14 amino acids.

V is TRBV4-3 and J is TRBJ2-3, with 11 nucleotides matching TRBD2. The V segment lost 4 bases and the J segment 2 bases; nucleotides outside the gene matches: 5. Germline V gene sequence: CDR1 LGHNA, CDR2 YSLEER. The CDR3 covers 16 residues. DNA for the CDR3: TGCGCCAGCAGCCCCACTAGCGGGAGTCACACAGATACGCAGTATTTT. It encodes CASSPTSGSHTDTQYF.

The chain has TRBV5-6 and TRBJ1-2; D is unclear. V lost 4 bases and J lost 5, with 12 bases in between. The CDR3 spans 13 residues. Per germline, CDR1 SGHDT and CDR2 YYEEEE. The CDR3 reads CASSDDDGYGYTF. The CDR3 coding sequence is TGTGCCAGCAGCGATGACGACGGGTATGGCTACACCTTC.

This rearrangement joins TRBV4-1 to TRBJ2-5; D ambiguous. Germline V gene lookup returns CDR1 MGHRA and CDR2 YSYEKL. The V and J ends lost 0 bases and 2 bases respectively, with 4 bases between them. This CDR3 spans 13 amino acids. The CDR3 here is CASSQDRQETQYF. In DNA, the CDR3 is TGCGCCAGCAGCCAAGATCGACAAGAGACCCAGTACTTC.

The chain uses TRBV11-3 and TRBJ2-7; TRBD1 matches at 9 bases. CDR3 length equals 14 residues. J was trimmed by 2 bases and V by 5 bases; bases with no gene match: 4. CDR1 is SGHNT, CDR2 YENEEA, per germline. CDR3 DNA: TGTGCCAGCAGCGCGGGACAGGGCGCCTACGAGCAGTACTTC. The encoded protein is CASSAGQGAYEQYF.

This chain links TRBV7-8 with TRBJ1-5; D possibly corresponds to TRBD1 (6 bases). Trimming took off 2 bases at V and 2 bases at J, with 10 bases between the two ends. Germline lookup yields CDR1 SGHVS and CDR2 FQNEAQ. The CDR3 covers 15 residues. The CDR3 loop reads CASSLPGVGNQPQHF. Written as DNA, the CDR3 is TGTGCCAGCAGCTTACCAGGGGTAGGCAATCAGCCCCAGCATTTT. Using reference TRBV7-8 and TRBJ1-5 for the parts outside the CDR3, the full variable domain is GAGVSQSPRYKVAKRGQDVALRCDPISGHVSLFWYQQALGQGPEFLTYFQNEAQLDKSGLPSDRFFAERPEGSVSTLKIQRTQQEDSAVYLCASSLPGVGNQPQHFGDGTRLSIL.

The V gene is TRBV7-2, the J gene TRBJ1-2; tentatively, D is TRBD1 (6 bases). With 1 base removed from V and 5 bases from J, the gap between germline ends came to 14 bases. The CDR3 totals 15 residues. CDR1 and CDR2 (germline): SGHTA, FQGNSA. CDR3: CASSLGTGQLYGYTF. DNA for the CDR3: TGTGCCAGCAGCTTAGGTACCGGACAGCTGTATGGCTACACCTTC.

The CDR3 spells CASSYSIGNEAFF. CDR3 nucleotides: TGTGCCAGCAGTTACTCGATAGGGAATGAAGCTTTCTTT. The chain employs TRBV6-2 or TRBV6-3 and TRBJ1-1, with no clear D. Germline loops: CDR1 MNHEY, CDR2 SVGEGT. This CDR3 region has 13 residues. V lost 0 bases, J lost 7 bases, and 9 bases lay in between.

This clone appeared a few times. The chain recombines TRBV19 with TRBJ2-7; 9 bases line up with TRBD2. CDR1 is LNHDA and CDR2 is SQIVND in the germline V gene (reference sequence). This CDR3 has 15 residues. J gave up 2 bases and V 4 bases, and 6 bases lay outside the gene matches. The CDR3 region has the DNA TGTGCCAGTAGTAAAAAAATAGCGGGGGCCTACGAGCAGTACTTC. Translating it yields CASSKKIAGAYEQYF.